The clone carrying this TCR beta chain was seen a single time. This CDR3 is 14 amino acids long. Germline loops: CDR1 SGHDN, CDR2 FVKESK. The V end lost 4 bases, the J end lost 6 bases, and 15 bases lay between the germline ends. This record belongs to a study of blood T cell repertoires in COVID-19. Study details: There were acute and convalescent COVID-19 samples, and they came from the United States, Italy and Spain. The cDNA or gDNA used as material had been derived from T cells, B-cell-depleted T cells, or PBMCs.

Methods used by the authors: Amplification from reference gene primers served as the basis for estimated nucleated cell counts. The assay was immunoSEQ multiplex PCR, and TCRdb's table has in-frame clones only and misses some. That table supplies the V and J calls and clone size; D and trimming were determined from the DNA. The table records around 170,000 clones, around four fifths of them present only once. This TCR came from a man in his thirties or forties with active or convalescent COVID-19. This chain connects TRBV14 to TRBJ1-1; possible D gene TRBD1, 6 bases. The specimen sequenced was peripheral blood. CDR3 nucleotide sequence: TGTGCCAGCAGCCTCAACCAGGGGAGCGCTGAAGCTTTCTTT. Protein: CASSLNQGSAEAFF.